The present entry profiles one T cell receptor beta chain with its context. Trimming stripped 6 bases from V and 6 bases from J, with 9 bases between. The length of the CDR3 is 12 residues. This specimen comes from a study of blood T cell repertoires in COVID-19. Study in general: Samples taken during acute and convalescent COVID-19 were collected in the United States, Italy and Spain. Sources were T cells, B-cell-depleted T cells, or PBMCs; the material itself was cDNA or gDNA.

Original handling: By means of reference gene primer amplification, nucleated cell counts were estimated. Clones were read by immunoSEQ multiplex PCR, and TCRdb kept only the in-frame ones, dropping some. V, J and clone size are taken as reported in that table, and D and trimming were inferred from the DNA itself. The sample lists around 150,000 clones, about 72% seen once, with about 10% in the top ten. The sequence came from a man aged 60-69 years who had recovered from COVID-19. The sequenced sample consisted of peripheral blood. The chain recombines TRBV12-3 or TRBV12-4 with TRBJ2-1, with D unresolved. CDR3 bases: TGTGCCAGCAGCCAAAGCCCCAATGAGCAGTTCTTC. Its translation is CASSQSPNEQFF.